This entry is about one TCR beta chain. Its target antigen remains unknown. No much larger clone exists at a distance of one base, and base qualities are not known. V is clipped by 7 bases and J by 9 bases, and the sequence between their germline boundaries is 19 bases long. Per the germline V gene (reference sequence), MNHNY is the CDR1 and SVGAGI is the CDR2. The CDR3 numbers 14 residues from cysteine through phenylalanine. Just the 42-base CDR3 DNA is kept, in frame starting at base 1. Libraries were prepared through 5' RACE. Sequencing took place on a NextSeq 500. To correct for sequencing error and PCR bias, the TCR library protocol tagged individual cDNA molecules with unique molecular identifiers. Both TCR alpha and beta chains were sequenced, and tight co-correlation was observed between alpha and beta sequence abundances in each sample. In the original analysis: Decombinator V4 was used to annotate TCR sequences for V gene, J gene and CDR3. TCRs were defined as expanded if a significant change between any two time points was detected under a Poisson model with p below 0.0001. Abundances of TCRs were expressed as counts per million after normalisation to the total number of TCRs sequenced in each sample. TRAV1-2 paired with TRAJ12, TRAJ20 or TRAJ33 defined MAIT TCRs, while TRAV10 paired with TRAJ18 defined iNKT TCRs. VDJdb, accessed on 1 November 2021, was searched for TCRs annotated for CMV, EBV and SARS-CoV-2, and TCRs annotated for more than one antigen were excluded. TCRdb ran its own pipeline on the public reads, namely fastp trimming at Q25 and MiXCR clone calling, and kept in-frame beta chains. Here each entry gathers all rows of one CDR3 protein and keeps the most common genes and DNA. The V and J calls were determined by TCRdb, not by the authors. The sample table contains about 80,000 distinct CDR3 sequences; only one count was recorded for 9% to 14% of them. Together, the top ten hold approximately 2.4% of the sample.

This record belongs to a study of early T cells in non-severe SARS-CoV-2 infection (dated by TCRdb to the early 2020s). For the study in its entirety: Because TCR sequencing was done on bulk RNA from unsorted whole blood, the alpha and beta chains could not be paired.

General conclusions and limits of the study: VDJdb matching was skewed toward anti-spike CD8 responses, so virus-specific expansions were likely underestimated and private and CD4 specificities were missed.

A case-control design nested within a healthcare worker cohort in London, UK, was used, with weekly nasopharyngeal swab PCR tests and blood sampling performed. Healthcare workers were recruited between 23 and 31 March 2020, during the week of the UK lockdown, and were followed weekly for up to about 16 weeks. The sequencing sample was made of whole blood. This receptor was identified in an adult who was a healthcare worker with PCR-confirmed SARS-CoV-2 infection or an uninfected control (not recorded which). The chain is encoded by TRBV6-6 joined to TRBJ2-4; the D region possibly corresponds to TRBD2 (5 bases align). The nucleotide sequence is given as TGTGCCAGCATCCCAGACCGCCCGGGGAGCATTCAGTACTTC. It codes for CASIPDRPGSIQYF.